Following are 2 T cell receptor beta chains from one sample sequenced in a study of T cell repertoires in cytomegalovirus infection. TCRdb itself ran the reads through MiXCR, one entry per CDR3 protein. Among fewer than 250,000 distinct CDR3 sequences listed, over 9% were seen once. Sequencing used PBMCs. The source is a human donor in good health (CMV status not recorded). Some clones in this sample may be carry-over from other donors' samples.

In its sample, this clonotype was seen many times. The J gene is TRBJ2-1, the V gene TRBV10-3; 15 bases fit TRBD2. Losses at the gene ends were 4 bases for V and 8 bases for J; bases not matched to a gene: 9. This CDR3 has 17 residues. Germline V gene lookup returns CDR1 ENHRY and CDR2 SYGVKD. DNA for the CDR3: TGTGCCATCAGTGCATGGACTAGCGGGGGGGCGGGGGATGAGCAGTTCTTC. Translating gives CAISAWTSGGAGDEQFF.

This clonotype appeared many times. The rearrangement links TRBV28 to TRBJ1-2; D call uncertain. Germline CDR1 reads MDHEN; CDR2 reads SYDVKM. This CDR3 is 12 amino acids long. The chain's CDR3 is CLSGSPSYGYTF. The CDR3 bases are TGTTTATCGGGGTCCCCTTCTTATGGCTACACCTTC.